A selection of T cell receptor beta chains follows, all from one sample in a study of T cells after yellow fever vaccination. TCRdb ran MiXCR on the 5' RACE reads and lists one entry per CDR3 protein. Among about 430,000 distinct CDR3 sequences, around 19% were seen once, and the ten largest hold 15% to 20%. Sample: PBMCs, taken before the yellow fever booster vaccination. The source is a man aged 18 to 29 who received the YFV17D yellow fever vaccine. Both conserved end residues are part of each CDR3. Fields, in order: D gene, J gene, V gene, clone size, CDR3 protein, CDR3 DNA. The D gene is left open where the match is weak. Only some rows state a clone size, as once, few, many or a class for expanded clones.

NA,TRBJ1-2,TRBV20-1,few,CSAFGGYGYTF,TGCAGTGCTTTCGGGGGGTATGGCTACACCTTC
NA,TRBJ2-5,TRBV19,NA,CASSRRGEDETQYF,TGTGCCAGTAGTCGCCGCGGAGAGGATGAGACCCAGTACTTC
NA,TRBJ1-1,TRBV29-1,few,CSVEGDVRATEAFF,TGCAGCGTTGAGGGGGACGTCCGCGCCACTGAAGCTTTCTTT
NA,TRBJ2-3,TRBV27,many,CASSPANSDTQYF,TGTGCCAGCAGTCCCGCTAACTCCGATACGCAGTATTTT
TRBD2,TRBJ2-7,TRBV20-1,NA,CSVPSYRTSGQYF,TGCAGTGTCCCTTCATATCGGACTAGCGGGCAGTACTTC
TRBD1,TRBJ2-1,TRBV3-1,NA,CASSHVGQGPYNEQFF,TGTGCCAGCAGCCATGTGGGACAGGGGCCCTACAATGAGCAGTTCTTC
NA,TRBJ1-1,TRBV6-5,many,CASSYPSGAGTEAFF,TGTGCCAGCAGTTACCCTTCAGGGGCGGGTACTGAAGCTTTCTTT
TRBD1,TRBJ1-2,TRBV5-1,NA,CASSQTGQAVLGYTF,TGCGCCAGCAGTCAAACGGGACAGGCTGTGCTTGGCTACACCTTC
NA,TRBJ1-3,TRBV30,NA,CAWSGIFEENTIYF,TGTGCCTGGAGTGGGATATTCGAGGAAAACACCATATATTTT
NA,TRBJ2-3,TRBV5-1,NA,CASSLKGSHSTDTQYF,TGCGCCAGCAGCTTGAAAGGGTCCCATAGCACAGATACGCAGTATTTT
NA,TRBJ1-1,TRBV10-2,few,CASKIGFTEAFF,TGCGCCAGCAAAATTGGGTTCACTGAAGCTTTCTTT
NA,TRBJ1-2,TRBV5-1,few,CASSFERGNYGYTF,TGCGCCAGCAGCTTCGAACGGGGTAACTATGGCTACACCTTC
TRBD1,TRBJ1-2,TRBV27,few,CASSPLWGTGDYGYTF,TGTGCCAGCAGTCCCCTTTGGGGGACAGGGGATTATGGCTACACCTTC
NA,TRBJ1-1,TRBV4-2,NA,CASSQDEGGGTEAFF,TGTGCCAGCAGCCAAGATGAAGGCGGGGGTACGGAAGCTTTCTTT
TRBD2,TRBJ2-5,TRBV4-3,NA,CASSQGRGTQYF,TGCGCCAGCAGCCAGGGGAGGGGGACCCAGTACTTC
NA,TRBJ2-5,TRBV7-2,few,CASSSGGTGETQYF,TGTGCCAGCAGCTCGGGGGGCACAGGGGAGACCCAGTACTTC
NA,TRBJ2-3,TRBV7-2,few,CASSSLQGAFNTQYF,TGTGCCAGCAGCTCGCTACAGGGTGCTTTTAATACGCAGTATTTT
TRBD1,TRBJ2-1,TRBV2,NA,CASSARGSYNEQFF,TGTGCCAGCAGTGCCAGGGGGTCCTACAATGAGCAGTTCTTC
TRBD1,TRBJ1-2,TRBV4-1,few,CASRDVGTAYGYTF,TGCGCCAGCAGAGATGTCGGGACAGCATATGGCTACACCTTC
NA,TRBJ2-4,TRBV2,NA,CASSPDRNIQYF,TGTGCCAGCTCCCCCGACCGAAACATTCAGTACTTC
TRBD1,TRBJ2-3,TRBV9,few,CASSVDQGASGYTQYF,TGTGCCAGCAGCGTGGATCAGGGGGCCTCTGGGTATACGCAGTATTTT
NA,TRBJ1-2,TRBV7-9,NA,CASSSSSFGYTF,TGTGCCAGCAGCTCCAGTTCCTTCGGCTACACCTTC
NA,TRBJ1-3,TRBV15,NA,CATSRGGTFGNTIYF,TGTGCCACCAGCAGAGGGGGGACGTTCGGAAACACCATATATTTT
NA,TRBJ2-2,TRBV6-5,NA,CASSWTPTGELFF,TGTGCCAGCAGCTGGACTCCCACCGGGGAGCTGTTTTTT
TRBD1,TRBJ2-5,TRBV20-1,NA,CSASDRVGETQYF,TGCAGTGCTAGCGACAGGGTTGGAGAGACCCAGTACTTC
NA,TRBJ2-5,TRBV9,NA,CASSVGLLSGETQYF,TGTGCCAGCAGCGTTGGACTGCTCTCGGGGGAGACCCAGTACTTC
NA,TRBJ2-5,TRBV7-2,NA,CASSTGRERGETQYF,TGTGCCAGCAGTACTGGACGAGAGAGGGGAGAGACCCAGTACTTC
NA,TRBJ1-2,TRBV12-3/TRBV12-4,many,CASSLGSAEANGYTF,TGTGCCAGCAGTTTAGGAAGCGCAGAGGCGAACGGCTACACCTTC
NA,TRBJ2-3,TRBV6-5,few,CASSYSRSDTQYF,TGTGCCAGCAGTTACTCCAGGTCAGATACGCAGTATTTT
TRBD2,TRBJ2-1,TRBV6-5,many,CASSPPNRLAGGEQFF,TGTGCCAGCAGCCCACCCAACCGACTAGCGGGGGGGGAGCAGTTCTTC
TRBD1,TRBJ2-7,TRBV11-2,many,CASSLGQGASEQYF,TGTGCCAGCAGCTTGGGACAGGGGGCGAGTGAGCAGTACTTC
TRBD2,TRBJ2-7,TRBV29-1,many,CSVELAGSYEQYF,TGCAGCGTTGAACTAGCGGGGTCCTACGAGCAGTACTTC
NA,TRBJ2-3,TRBV20-1,NA,CSAPFMDTQYF,TGCAGTGCTCCCTTCATGGATACGCAGTATTTT
NA,TRBJ1-1,TRBV6-2/TRBV6-3,many,CASSLRGVNTEAFF,TGTGCCAGCAGTCTCCGTGGGGTGAACACTGAAGCTTTCTTT
NA,TRBJ1-1,TRBV5-1,NA,CASSLDGGYTEAFF,TGCGCCAGCAGCTTGGATGGGGGGTACACTGAAGCTTTCTTT
NA,TRBJ1-1,TRBV10-3,few,CAINEGLRNTEAFF,TGTGCCATCAATGAGGGCCTGCGGAACACTGAAGCTTTCTTT
NA,TRBJ1-6,TRBV3-1,NA,CASRAGRNSPLHF,TGTGCCAGCCGAGCAGGGCGCAATTCACCCCTCCACTTT